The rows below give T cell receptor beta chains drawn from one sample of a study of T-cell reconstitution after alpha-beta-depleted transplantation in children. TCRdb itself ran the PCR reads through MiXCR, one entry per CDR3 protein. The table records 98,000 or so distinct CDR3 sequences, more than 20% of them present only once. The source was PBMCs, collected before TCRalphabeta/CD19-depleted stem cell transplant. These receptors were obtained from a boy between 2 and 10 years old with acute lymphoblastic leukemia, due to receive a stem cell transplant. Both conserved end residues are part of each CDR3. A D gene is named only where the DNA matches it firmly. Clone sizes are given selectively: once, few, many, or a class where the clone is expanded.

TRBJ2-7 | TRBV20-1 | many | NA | CSARESWLPTDEQYF
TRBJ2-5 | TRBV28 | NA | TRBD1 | CASSFSGTGGEETQYF
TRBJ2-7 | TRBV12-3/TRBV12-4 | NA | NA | CASSPRQVSSYEQYF
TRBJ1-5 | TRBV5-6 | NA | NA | CASSLWAGGARFNQPQHF
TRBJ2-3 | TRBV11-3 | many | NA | CASSAQEEGTDTQYF
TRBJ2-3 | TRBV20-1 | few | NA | CSALVQARSTQYF
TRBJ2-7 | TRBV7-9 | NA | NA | CASSHTRSGASYEQYF
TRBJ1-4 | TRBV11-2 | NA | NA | CASSTHRVSNEKLFF
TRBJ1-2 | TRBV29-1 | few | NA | CSVVFRDSRGLGYTF
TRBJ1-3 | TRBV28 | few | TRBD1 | CASTGANSGNTIYF
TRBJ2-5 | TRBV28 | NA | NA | CASSVTGGKETQYF
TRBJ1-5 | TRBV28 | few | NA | CASTLGGTYQPQHF
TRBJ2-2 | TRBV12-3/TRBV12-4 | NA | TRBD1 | CASSEPGGADGELFF